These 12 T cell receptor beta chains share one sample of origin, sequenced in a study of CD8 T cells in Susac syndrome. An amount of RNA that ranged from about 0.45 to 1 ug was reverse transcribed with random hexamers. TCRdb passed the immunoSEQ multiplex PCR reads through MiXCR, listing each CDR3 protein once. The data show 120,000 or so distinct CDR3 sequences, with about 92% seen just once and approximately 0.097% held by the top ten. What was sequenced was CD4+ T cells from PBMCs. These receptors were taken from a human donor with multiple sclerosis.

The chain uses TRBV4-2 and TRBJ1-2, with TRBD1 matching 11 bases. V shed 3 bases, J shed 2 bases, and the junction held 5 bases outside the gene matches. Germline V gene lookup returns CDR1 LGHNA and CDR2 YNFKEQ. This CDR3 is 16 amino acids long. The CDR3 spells CASSQTRTGGNYGYTF. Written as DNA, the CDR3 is TGTGCCAGCAGCCAGACCCGGACAGGGGGCAACTATGGCTACACCTTC.

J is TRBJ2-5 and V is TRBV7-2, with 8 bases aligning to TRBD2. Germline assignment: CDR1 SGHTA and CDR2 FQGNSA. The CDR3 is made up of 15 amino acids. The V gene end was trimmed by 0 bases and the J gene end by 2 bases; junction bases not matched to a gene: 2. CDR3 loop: CASSLARGGQETQYF. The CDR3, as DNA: TGTGCCAGCAGCTTAGCCCGGGGGGGTCAAGAGACCCAGTACTTC.

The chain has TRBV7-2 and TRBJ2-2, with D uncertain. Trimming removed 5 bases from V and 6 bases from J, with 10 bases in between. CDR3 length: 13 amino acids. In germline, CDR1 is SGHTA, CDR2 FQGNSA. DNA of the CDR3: TGTGCCAGCAGCCCTTCTGGCCCCGGGGAGCTGTTTTTT. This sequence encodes CASSPSGPGELFF.

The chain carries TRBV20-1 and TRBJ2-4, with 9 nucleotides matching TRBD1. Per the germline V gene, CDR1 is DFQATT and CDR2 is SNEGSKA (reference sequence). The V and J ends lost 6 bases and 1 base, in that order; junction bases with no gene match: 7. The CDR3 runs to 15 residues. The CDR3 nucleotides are TGCAGTGCCCCAGGACAGGGGTTGGCCAAAAACATTCAGTACTTC. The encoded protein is CSAPGQGLAKNIQYF.

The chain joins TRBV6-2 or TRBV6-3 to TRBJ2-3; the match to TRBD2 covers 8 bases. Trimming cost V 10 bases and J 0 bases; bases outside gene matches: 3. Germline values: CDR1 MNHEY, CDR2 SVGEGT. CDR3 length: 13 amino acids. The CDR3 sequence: CAIRTSSTDTQYF. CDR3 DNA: TGTGCCATTCGGACTAGCAGCACAGATACGCAGTATTTT.

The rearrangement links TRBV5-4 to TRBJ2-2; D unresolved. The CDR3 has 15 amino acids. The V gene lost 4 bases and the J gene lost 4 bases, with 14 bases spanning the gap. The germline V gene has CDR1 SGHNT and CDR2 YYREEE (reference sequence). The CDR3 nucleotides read TGTGCCAGCAGCACCCGTGGGCTGATCACCGGGGAGCTGTTTTTT. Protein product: CASSTRGLITGELFF.

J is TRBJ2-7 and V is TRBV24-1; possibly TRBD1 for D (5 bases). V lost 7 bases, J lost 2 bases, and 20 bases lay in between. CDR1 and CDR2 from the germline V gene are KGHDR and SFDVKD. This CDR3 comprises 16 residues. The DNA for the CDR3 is TGTGCCACCAGCCCAATGTGGCGAAGGGGAACCTACGAGCAGTACTTC. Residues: CATSPMWRRGTYEQYF.

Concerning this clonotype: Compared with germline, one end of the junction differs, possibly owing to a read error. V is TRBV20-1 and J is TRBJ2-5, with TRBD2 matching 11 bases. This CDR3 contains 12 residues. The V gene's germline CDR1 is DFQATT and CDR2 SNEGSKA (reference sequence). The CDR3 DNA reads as TGCAGCGCTAGCGGGGGGCCGGAGACCCAGTACTTC. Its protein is CSASGGPETQYF.

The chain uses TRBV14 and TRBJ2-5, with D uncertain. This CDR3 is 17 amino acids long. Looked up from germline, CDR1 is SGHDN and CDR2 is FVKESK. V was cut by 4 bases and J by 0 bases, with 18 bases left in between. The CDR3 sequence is CASSPPGRTRYQETQYF. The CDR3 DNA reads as TGTGCCAGCAGCCCCCCCGGCAGGACGCGGTACCAAGAGACCCAGTACTTC.

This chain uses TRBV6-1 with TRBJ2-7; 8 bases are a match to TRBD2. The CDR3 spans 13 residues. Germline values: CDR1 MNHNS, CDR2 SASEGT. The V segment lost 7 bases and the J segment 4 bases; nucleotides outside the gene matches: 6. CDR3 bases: TGTGCCAGCACGAGGGAGCGGGGGTACGAGCAGTACTTC. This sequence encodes CASTRERGYEQYF.

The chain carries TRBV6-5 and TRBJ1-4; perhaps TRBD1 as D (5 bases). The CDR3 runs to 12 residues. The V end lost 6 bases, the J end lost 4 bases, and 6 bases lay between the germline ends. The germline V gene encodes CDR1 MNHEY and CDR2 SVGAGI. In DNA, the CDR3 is TGTGCCAGCAGCAGGGATAATGAAAAACTGTTTTTT. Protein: CASSRDNEKLFF.

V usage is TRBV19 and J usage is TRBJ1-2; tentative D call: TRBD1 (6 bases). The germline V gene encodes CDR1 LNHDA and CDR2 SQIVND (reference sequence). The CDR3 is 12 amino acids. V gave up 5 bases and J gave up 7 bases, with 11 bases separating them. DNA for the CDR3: TGTGCCAGTAGTGCATACAGGGTTGGCTACACCTTC. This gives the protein CASSAYRVGYTF.